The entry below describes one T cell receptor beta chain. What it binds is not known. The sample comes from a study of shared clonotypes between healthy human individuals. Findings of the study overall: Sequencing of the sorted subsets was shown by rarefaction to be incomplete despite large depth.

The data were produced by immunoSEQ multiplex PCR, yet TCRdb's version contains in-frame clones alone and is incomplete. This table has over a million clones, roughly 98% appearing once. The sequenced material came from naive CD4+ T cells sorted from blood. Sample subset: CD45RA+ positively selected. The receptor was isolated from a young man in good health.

The CDR3 spells CSVVYRGQETQYF. The CDR3 bases are TGCAGCGTCGTTTACAGGGGACAAGAGACCCAGTACTTC. The V and J genes are TRBV29-1 and TRBJ2-5; TRBD1 agrees at 7 bases. Germline CDR1 SQVTM, CDR2 ANQGSEA. The CDR3 runs 13 residues. With 6 bases clipped from V and 2 bases from J, the junction kept 6 bases outside the gene matches. Based on the CDR3 plus reference TRBV29-1 and TRBJ2-5, the full variable domain is SAVISQKPSRDICQRGTSLTIQCQVDSQVTMMFWYRQQPGQSLTLIATANQGSEATYESGFVIDKFPISRPNLTFSTLTVSNMSPEDSSIYLCSVVYRGQETQYFGPGTRLLVL.